A single TCR beta chain is shown here with its context. Its antigen remains unidentified. No base qualities exist here, and no much larger clone lies one base off it. These data are taken from a study of preoperative IRX-2 immunotherapy in early breast cancer (dated by TCRdb to the late 2010s). This sample's treatment or condition label indicates: preoperative locoregional IRX-2 cytokine immunotherapy. The samples were obtained from a phase Ib study that tested preoperative, locoregional IRX-2 cytokine immunotherapy meant to prime immune responses. Donors were patients with early-stage breast cancer who received IRX-2 before surgery. Library construction relied on the immunoSEQ multiplex PCR assay. Here the immuneACCESS table is served through TCRdb, limited to in-frame sequences with V and J called. Missing clones are a known gap in these copies; in checked studies unresolved V genes cover under half, and the rest lacks a known reason. Within this sample are tens of thousands of clones, with roughly 75% of them counted one time only. The biggest ten clones account for around 6.5% of the sample.

From the cysteine through the phenylalanine, the CDR3 covers 13 amino acids. Kept here is only the CDR3 DNA, which spans 39 bases and is read in frame from base 1. The sequence links TRBV22-1 to TRBJ1-1; TRBD1 was called by the table and not checked on the DNA. TRBV22-1 counts as a pseudogene. The sample in question was lymph node tissue, obtained after IRX-2 immunotherapy. The receptor was derived from a human donor with breast cancer. The DNA is TGTGCCACCAGAGACAGATTGAACACTGAAGCTTTCTTT. It translates as CATRDRLNTEAFF.